This T cell receptor beta chain was recorded in a study of T cell repertoires in cytomegalovirus infection. A few counts support this clonotype. In TCRdb, the reads were re-called with MiXCR into one record per CDR3 protein. The data contain roughly 190,000 distinct CDR3 sequences, approximately 9.7% of them seen just once; the ten biggest clones take up around 4.4%. CDR1 is MNHEY, CDR2 SMNVEV, per germline (reference sequence). The CDR3 sequence is 15 residues long. Trimming removed 4 bases at V and 1 base at J, with 14 bases between. The sample taken for sequencing was PBMCs. The chain couples TRBV27 to TRBJ2-7; tentatively, D is TRBD1 (6 bases). This sequence was found in a human donor in good health (CMV status not recorded). Some clones in this sample may be carry-over from other donors' samples. CDR3 region: CASSSTGIGSYEQYF. In nucleotides, the CDR3 is TGTGCCAGCAGTTCGACAGGCATAGGGTCCTACGAGCAGTACTTC.